This TCR beta chain was sequenced for a study of T cell responses to AZD1222 COVID-19 vaccine. Study at large: Second-dose timings of about 4 or about 12 weeks were pooled.

Study-wide results and limits: Repertoire collection took place solely once the T cell response had peaked. Donors were mostly white British, more females; clonal diversity possibly underestimated. Only six or seven AZD1222 recipients tested seropositive at baseline.

TCRdb's copy holds only in-frame clones and misses some; the assay was immunoSEQ multiplex PCR. The sample lists about 86,000 clones; over 75% were seen once. For this clone: Its antigen is not known.

This CDR3 spans 16 amino acids. The V gene lost 2 bases and the J gene lost 8 bases, with 18 bases spanning the gap. Germline V gene sequence: CDR1 KGHSH, CDR2 LQKENI. The chain links TRBV18 to TRBJ1-4; D may be TRBD1 (5 bases). This sample comprised peripheral blood, obtained on day 0 of AZD1222 vaccination. The source is an adult in good health. The CDR3 DNA reads TGTGCCAGCTCACCAACATCCCTGGAGGGACGGGAAAAACTGTTTTTT. Amino acids: CASSPTSLEGREKLFF.